Shown below are 30 T cell receptor beta chains from a single sample sequenced in a study of blood T cell repertoires in COVID-19. TCRdb's copy holds only in-frame clones and misses some; the assay was immunoSEQ multiplex PCR. The repertoire holds approximately 130,000 clones, with roughly 71% as singletons. Sequencing was done on a sample of peripheral blood. The receptors come from a man older than 75 with acute or convalescent COVID-19.

This rearrangement joins TRBV18 to TRBJ1-1; maybe TRBD1 (5 bases). Trimming stripped 1 base from V and 4 bases from J, with 16 bases between. Germline V lookup: CDR1 KGHSH, CDR2 LQKENI. The CDR3 is 16 amino acids. The CDR3 bases are TGTGCCAGCTCACCACTCACAGCTGGGAGGGGCACTGAAGCTTTCTTT. Its protein product is CASSPLTAGRGTEAFF.

The chain uses TRBV5-6 and TRBJ2-3, with 7 bases lining up with TRBD1. CDR1 and CDR2 (germline): SGHDT, YYEEEE. V shed 3 bases, J shed 2 bases, and the junction held 6 bases outside the gene matches. The CDR3 has 15 residues. The CDR3 reads CASSSRQGHTDTQYF. The DNA for the CDR3 is TGTGCCAGCAGCTCTAGACAGGGACACACAGATACGCAGTATTTT.

J is TRBJ1-1 and V is TRBV27, with D unclear. Trimming took off 5 bases at V and 0 bases at J, with 7 bases between the two ends. Germline CDR1 and CDR2: MNHEY and SMNVEV (reference sequence). CDR3 length equals 13 residues. DNA of the CDR3: TGTGCCAGCAGTCCGAGAATGAACACTGAAGCTTTCTTT. Its translation is CASSPRMNTEAFF.

The table lists this clone with a few counts. V gene TRBV19 combines with J gene TRBJ1-1, with 8 nucleotides matching TRBD1. This CDR3 contains 16 residues. Trimming removed 5 bases from V and 0 bases from J; junction bases left unmatched: 8. Looked up from germline, CDR1 is LNHDA and CDR2 is SQIVND (reference sequence). The CDR3 loop reads CASSPGQGKMNTEAFF. The CDR3 DNA reads as TGTGCCAGTAGTCCCGGACAGGGAAAGATGAACACTGAAGCTTTCTTT.

The chain carries TRBV12-3 or TRBV12-4 and TRBJ1-1, with a weak D call TRBD1 (6 bases). The CDR3 is 12 amino acids. The V and J ends lost 8 bases and 2 bases respectively, with 9 bases between them. CDR3: CASQGINTEAFF. The CDR3 DNA reads as TGTGCCAGCCAGGGGATTAACACTGAAGCTTTCTTT.

The V call is TRBV4-1, the J call TRBJ1-4; D ambiguous. The length of the CDR3 is 16 residues. Trimming removed 0 bases from V and 7 bases from J, with 15 bases in between. Germline values: CDR1 MGHRA, CDR2 YSYEKL. DNA of the CDR3: TGCGCCAGCAGCCAAGATCAGCTTGGGAGTGGTGAAAAACTGTTTTTT. Translated, it gives CASSQDQLGSGEKLFF.

On this clone itself: A read error may account for a junction end that differs from germline. The V and J genes are TRBV7-7 and TRBJ2-2, with 10 bases identical to TRBD2. CDR1 is SSHAT and CDR2 is FNYEAQ in the germline V gene (reference sequence). This CDR3 is 17 amino acids long. The chain's CDR3 is CASSPKRGGVGTGELFF. DNA of the CDR3: TGTGCTAGCAGCCCTAAGCGGGGGGGCGTCGGCACCGGGGAGCTGTTTTTT. Full variable domain (missing parts from reference TRBV7-7 and TRBJ2-2): GAGVSQSPRYKVTKRGQDVTLRCDPISSHATLYWYQQALGQGPEFLTYFNYEAQPDKSGLPSDRFSAERPEGSISTLTIQRTEQRDSAMYRCASSPKRGGVGTGELFFGEGSRLTVL.

The CDR3 region has the DNA TGTGCCAGCAGCACCGGGACAGTATCCGAGCAGTACTTC. Protein product: CASSTGTVSEQYF. This rearrangement joins TRBV3-1 (or the pseudogene TRBV3-2) to TRBJ2-7, with 7 bases lining up with TRBD1. The J segment lost 6 bases and the V segment lost 5 bases, leaving 7 bases of the junction unmatched. Germline loops: CDR1 LGHDT, CDR2 YNNKEL (reference sequence). CDR3 length: 13 amino acids.

The chain employs TRBV7-3 and TRBJ2-1; 16 nucleotides agree with TRBD2. V dropped 0 bases and J dropped 2; count of bases not matched to a gene: 1. Germline CDR1 SGHTA, CDR2 FQGTGA. The CDR3 has 18 residues. The CDR3 loop reads CASSLTGTSGGAYNEQFF. The DNA for the CDR3 is TGTGCCAGCAGCTTAACCGGGACTAGCGGGGGGGCCTACAATGAGCAGTTCTTC.

CDR3 residues: CASSLGSGGATDTQYF. The CDR3 DNA follows: TGTGCCAGCAGCTTGGGGAGCGGGGGGGCCACAGATACGCAGTATTTT. J is TRBJ2-3 and V is TRBV7-9; 10 bases are shared with TRBD2. Per the germline V gene, CDR1 is SEHNR and CDR2 is FQNEAQ (reference sequence). The junction had 5 bases not matched to a gene; V was cut back by 3 bases and J by 2 bases. CDR3 length equals 16 residues.

This chain connects TRBV4-2 to TRBJ2-3; 14 nucleotides line up with TRBD2. There are 18 residues in the CDR3. The V and J ends lost 1 base and 2 bases, in that order; junction bases with no gene match: 5. Looked up from germline, CDR1 is LGHNA and CDR2 is YNFKEQ. The chain's CDR3 is CASSQVGTSGSSTDTQYF. In DNA form, the CDR3 reads TGTGCCAGCAGCCAAGTTGGGACTAGCGGGAGCTCCACAGATACGCAGTATTTT.

This chain connects TRBV27 to TRBJ1-5; TRBD1 agrees at 8 bases. J was trimmed by 0 bases and V by 8 bases; bases with no gene match: 6. The CDR3 covers 15 residues. Germline V gene data show CDR1 as MNHEY and CDR2 as SMNVEV (reference sequence). As DNA, the CDR3 is TGTGCCAGCCGGACAGGGAGCTATAGCAATCAGCCCCAGCATTTT. Translating it yields CASRTGSYSNQPQHF.

This rearrangement joins TRBV5-4 to TRBJ2-7, with D perhaps matching TRBD1 (6 bases). The CDR3 spans 15 residues. The germline V and J ends were trimmed by 2 bases and 5 bases, with 17 bases remaining between them. CDR1 SGHNT and CDR2 YYREEE come from the germline V gene (reference sequence). In DNA form, the CDR3 reads TGTGCCAGCAGCTTAGGGCAGGGGAAGGTCAACGAGCAGTACTTC. Translating gives CASSLGQGKVNEQYF. Looking up the rest from reference TRBV5-4 and TRBJ2-7 gives the full variable domain: ETGVTQSPTHLIKTRGQQVTLRCSSQSGHNTVSWYQQALGQGPQFIFQYYREEENGRGNFPPRFSGLQFPNYSSELNVNALELDDSALYLCASSLGQGKVNEQYFGPGTRLTVT.

The chain is built from TRBV3-1 (or the pseudogene TRBV3-2) and TRBJ1-2, with D unresolved. CDR3 length: 14 amino acids. The V gene's germline CDR1 is LGHDT and CDR2 YNNKEL (reference sequence). V lost 4 bases and J 5 bases, leaving 14 bases between the germline ends. Here the CDR3 DNA reads TGTGCCAGCAGCCCCTCGGGTCCGCCTTATGGCTACACCTTC. Amino acids: CASSPSGPPYGYTF.

The chain links TRBV4-1 to TRBJ2-3, with TRBD2 identical over 12 bases. This CDR3 has 15 amino acids. Losses at the gene ends were 4 bases for V and 5 bases for J; bases not matched to a gene: 4. The germline V gene encodes CDR1 MGHRA and CDR2 YSYEKL. The CDR3 bases are TGCGCCAGCAGCCTAGCACTAGCGGGGGGAGATACGCAGTATTTT. Amino acid sequence: CASSLALAGGDTQYF.

The chain carries TRBV27 and TRBJ2-1; 12 bases are shared with TRBD2. J was trimmed by 3 bases and V by 4 bases; bases with no gene match: 7. Germline values: CDR1 MNHEY, CDR2 SMNVEV (reference sequence). The CDR3 loop spans 17 amino acids. The CDR3 loop is CASSSSKLAGGYNEQFF. Written as DNA, the CDR3 is TGTGCCAGCAGTTCCTCAAAACTAGCGGGGGGCTACAATGAGCAGTTCTTC.

In its sample, this clone was seen once. The CDR3 is CASSPPARGNTIYF. The CDR3, as DNA: TGTGCCAGCTCACCACCCGCCAGGGGAAACACCATATATTTT. The chain uses TRBV18 and TRBJ1-3, with no clear D. Trimming pared 0 bases from V and 4 bases from J, leaving 7 bases between. This CDR3 has 14 amino acids. The germline CDR1 and CDR2 sequences are KGHSH and LQKENI.

The chain links TRBV6-5 to TRBJ1-5, with a possible D match to TRBD1 (6 bases). The V end was cut by 8 bases, the J end by 2 bases, with 13 bases between. The CDR3 runs 14 residues. From germline, CDR1 is MNHEY and CDR2 SVGAGI. CDR3 protein: CASLQGSGNQPQHF. CDR3 in DNA: TGTGCCAGCCTTCAGGGGTCGGGCAATCAGCCCCAGCATTTT.

This clone has a handful of counts. The J gene is TRBJ1-1, the V gene TRBV7-9, with TRBD1 matching 8 bases. CDR3 length: 11 amino acids. Unmatched junction bases numbered 3, after V lost 4 bases and J lost 11 bases. Germline V gene sequence: CDR1 SEHNR, CDR2 FQNEAQ (reference sequence). The CDR3, as DNA: TGTGCCAGCAGCTCACAGGGGGATGCTTTCTTT. Translated: CASSSQGDAFF.

The gene calls are TRBV3-1 (or the pseudogene TRBV3-2) and TRBJ1-5; tentatively, D is TRBD1 (6 bases). CDR3 length equals 14 residues. V was pared by 0 bases and J by 11 bases, with 14 bases between. Per the germline V gene, CDR1 is LGHDT and CDR2 is YNNKEL (reference sequence). CDR3 region: CASSQDLTGISQHF. As DNA, the CDR3 is TGTGCCAGCAGCCAAGATCTAACAGGGATATCCCAGCATTTT.

The rearrangement joins TRBV10-3 to TRBJ1-3; maybe TRBD1 (6 bases). In germline, CDR1 is ENHRY, CDR2 SYGVKD. The CDR3 runs to 14 residues. The germline V and J ends were trimmed by 3 bases and 7 bases, with 13 bases remaining between them. The CDR3 sequence is CAISDGQIKNTIYF. The CDR3 coding sequence is TGTGCCATCAGTGATGGACAGATAAAGAACACCATATATTTT.

V gene TRBV7-9 combines with J gene TRBJ1-2, with TRBD1 as a possible D gene (6 bases). The germline CDR1 and CDR2 sequences are SEHNR and FQNEAQ (reference sequence). This CDR3 has 14 amino acids. Trimming took off 4 bases at V and 3 bases at J, with 12 bases between the two ends. The CDR3 loop is CASSSEGQYYGYTF. The CDR3 DNA is TGTGCCAGCAGCTCTGAAGGACAGTACTATGGCTACACCTTC.

This clone was counted a few times. The chain is built from TRBV10-3 and TRBJ1-6; D unclear. CDR1 is ENHRY and CDR2 is SYGVKD in the germline V gene. The CDR3 length is 12 residues. V was clipped by 10 bases and J by 7 bases, with 11 bases between them. The CDR3 DNA reads as TGTGCCACCCGGGGAGAAAATTCACCCCTCCACTTT. Residues: CATRGENSPLHF.

Here the CDR3 DNA reads TGTGCCACCCGCGCGGGAGGCTATGGCTACACCTTC. Translated: CATRAGGYGYTF. V and J are TRBV6-5 and TRBJ1-2; D unresolved. The CDR3 is 12 residues long. Germline V gene lookup returns CDR1 MNHEY and CDR2 SVGAGI. V lost 10 bases, J lost 4 bases, and 13 bases lay in between.

V gene TRBV4-1 combines with J gene TRBJ1-2; 7 bases line up with TRBD1. Germline CDR1 MGHRA, CDR2 YSYEKL. This CDR3 spans 12 amino acids. V gave up 6 bases and J gave up 8 bases; unmatched junction bases: 6. The CDR3 is CASSPTGRGYTF. The CDR3 DNA follows: TGCGCCAGCAGTCCGACAGGGAGGGGCTACACCTTC.

The gene calls are TRBV27 and TRBJ1-6; a weak D match, TRBD1 (5 bases). Deletions cut 8 bases from V and 7 bases from J, with 18 bases between. CDR1 is MNHEY and CDR2 is SMNVEV in the germline V gene (reference sequence). The length of the CDR3 is 15 residues. Here the CDR3 DNA reads TGTGCCAGCTCTCCGGGGGGAAGAAGGAATTCACCCCTCCACTTT. This encodes CASSPGGRRNSPLHF.

The chain employs TRBV10-3 and TRBJ2-5; no clear D. V lost 4 bases to trimming and J lost 5 bases, with 11 bases between them. CDR3 length: 13 amino acids. Germline assignment: CDR1 ENHRY and CDR2 SYGVKD. The DNA for the CDR3 is TGTGCCATCAGTGTTGGCGGTTCGGAGACCCAGTACTTC. Residues: CAISVGGSETQYF.

This chain connects TRBV4-3 to TRBJ1-4; 9 positions match TRBD1. Losses at the gene ends were 4 bases for V and 5 bases for J; bases not matched to a gene: 8. CDR1 LGHNA and CDR2 YSLEER come from the germline V gene. The CDR3 totals 16 residues. Here the CDR3 DNA reads TGCGCCAGCAGCCCTTCCTTTGGGACAGGGAATGAAAAACTGTTTTTT. It translates to CASSPSFGTGNEKLFF.

This sequence joins TRBV18 and TRBJ2-7; D gene unclear. CDR1 is KGHSH and CDR2 is LQKENI in the germline V gene. The ends were cut back, 5 bases at V and 0 bases at J, with 5 bases in the middle. The CDR3 runs to 12 residues. The CDR3 protein is CASSSDSYEQYF. CDR3 bases: TGTGCCAGCTCATCAGACTCCTACGAGCAGTACTTC.

This chain links TRBV7-9 with TRBJ1-1, with D possibly TRBD1 on 6 matching bases. CDR1 is SEHNR, CDR2 FQNEAQ, per germline (reference sequence). This CDR3 spans 12 amino acids. Trimming took off 3 bases at V and 7 bases at J, with 9 bases between the two ends. This CDR3 reads CASSLKGDEAFF. The CDR3 DNA reads TGTGCCAGCAGCTTGAAGGGGGATGAAGCTTTCTTT.